What follows is one T cell receptor (beta chain) and its context. Its antigen remains unknown. Compared with germline, one end of the junction differs, possibly owing to a read error. The data originate from a study of cytomegalovirus exposure and HLA in healthy donors. General study findings and limits: Accurate predictions that matched the HLA-A and HLA-B alleles of most subjects were reportedly made from TCR beta sequences. A reported reduction in N-insertions relative to the 666-donor mean was seen in an Asian-associated ancestry cluster in a later analysis.

A multiplex PCR was run with 60 Vbeta primers and 13 Jbeta primers. Sequenced by immunoSEQ multiplex PCR; TCRdb stores in-frame clones only, minus some. This repertoire shows roughly 100,000 clones, around 65% found once; its top ten account for roughly 3%. CDR1 is SEHNR, CDR2 FQNEAQ, per germline (reference sequence). The CDR3 has 12 amino acids. Source material: PBMCs. The chain has TRBV7-9 and TRBJ1-1; D might be TRBD1 (6 bases). The origin of this receptor is a woman between 50 and 59 years old in good health and CMV-seronegative. CDR3 loop: CSSSPGDTEAFF. The DNA of the CDR3 is TGTTCCAGCAGCCCAGGGGACACTGAAGCTTTCTTT.